The next 24 T cell receptor beta chains were all read from a single sample in a study of T cell responses to AZD1222 COVID-19 vaccine. Profiling relied on immunoSEQ multiplex PCR, and the TCRdb table lists in-frame clones only, not all of them. This sample has 100,000 or so clones, with just over 85% found just once. The sequencing used peripheral blood, collected 28 days after the second AZD1222 dose. All receptors come from an adult who received the AZD1222 COVID-19 vaccine.

This clone was recorded a few times. This chain connects TRBV7-9 to TRBJ2-4; D is perhaps TRBD2 (6 bases). The germline V gene encodes CDR1 SEHNR and CDR2 FQNEAQ (reference sequence). V was trimmed by 6 bases and J by 4 bases, leaving 13 bases between them. CDR3 length: 14 residues. CDR3 protein: CASSQPGLKNIQYF. The CDR3 nucleotides are TGTGCCAGCAGTCAACCGGGACTTAAAAACATTCAGTACTTC.

The chain joins TRBV7-2 to TRBJ2-1; 12 bases align to TRBD2. Germline assignment: CDR1 SGHTA and CDR2 FQGNSA. The CDR3 consists of 15 residues. V lost 3 bases to trimming and J lost 7 bases; unmatched junction nucleotides: 4. CDR3: CASSFKGTSGNEQFF. The CDR3 nucleotides read TGTGCCAGCAGCTTCAAGGGGACTAGCGGGAATGAGCAGTTCTTC.

This chain uses TRBV30 with TRBJ1-1; no clear D. The V gene lost 2 bases and the J gene lost 5 bases, with 9 bases spanning the gap. The CDR3 is 12 residues long. Looked up from germline, CDR1 is GTSNPN and CDR2 is SVGIG (reference sequence). The CDR3 here is CAWSLVPTEAFF. CDR3 sequence (DNA): TGTGCCTGGAGTCTTGTGCCGACTGAAGCTTTCTTT.

This chain joins TRBV27 and TRBJ2-7; 9 positions agree with TRBD2. The CDR3 spans 14 residues. CDR1 MNHEY and CDR2 SMNVEV come from the germline V gene (reference sequence). The V and J ends lost 4 bases and 1 base, in that order; junction bases with no gene match: 2. Written as DNA, the CDR3 is TGTGCCAGCAGTTATAGCGGGGGTTCCTACGAGCAGTACTTC. This translates into CASSYSGGSYEQYF.

This clone has a single count. This rearrangement joins TRBV29-1 to TRBJ2-7; TRBD2 matches at 12 bases. J was trimmed by 0 bases and V by 5 bases; bases with no gene match: 5. The CDR3 is 15 amino acids. Germline assignment: CDR1 SQVTM and CDR2 ANQGSEA. CDR3 sequence reads: CSVSGLAGRSYEQYF. The CDR3, as DNA: TGCAGCGTTTCGGGACTAGCGGGCCGCTCCTACGAGCAGTACTTC.

This clone appeared a single time. This sequence joins TRBV28 and TRBJ1-2; possibly TRBD1 for D (5 bases). CDR3 length equals 14 residues. Germline loops: CDR1 MDHEN, CDR2 SYDVKM. V shed 8 bases and J shed 4 bases, with 17 bases lying between them. CDR3 residues: CASLPPAGRYGYTF. The CDR3 DNA follows: TGTGCCAGCCTACCTCCCGCAGGGCGCTATGGCTACACCTTC.

V usage is TRBV19 and J usage is TRBJ2-1, with 7 nucleotides matching TRBD1. V lost 5 bases and J lost 0; bases outside the gene matches: 1. CDR1 and CDR2 from the germline V gene are LNHDA and SQIVND (reference sequence). There are 14 residues in the CDR3. The CDR3 here is CASSDRASYNEQFF. The CDR3 DNA sequence: TGTGCCAGTAGTGACAGGGCCTCCTACAATGAGCAGTTCTTC.

The CDR3 nucleotides read TGTGCCAGCAGCCTCACCGGGTTGAGCTCCTACGAGCAGTACTTC. Translation: CASSLTGLSSYEQYF. The chain couples TRBV6-6 to TRBJ2-7; D gene ambiguous. The CDR3 is 15 amino acids. Trimming pared 6 bases from V and 0 bases from J, leaving 15 bases between. The germline gives CDR1 MNHNY, CDR2 SVGAGI (reference sequence).

This sequence joins TRBV30 and TRBJ2-7; 8 nucleotides agree with TRBD1. Per the germline V gene, CDR1 is GTSNPN and CDR2 is SVGIG (reference sequence). The CDR3 is 14 amino acids. J lost 0 bases, V lost 4 bases, and 5 bases had no gene match. The CDR3 loop reads CAWTVGTGSYEQYF. The DNA of the CDR3 is TGTGCCTGGACGGTTGGGACAGGCTCCTACGAGCAGTACTTC.

The CDR3: CASRSDHSYEQYF. Here the CDR3 DNA reads TGTGCCAGTAGATCGGACCATTCCTACGAGCAGTACTTC. J is TRBJ2-7 and V is TRBV19, with D unresolved. Germline V CDR1 and CDR2: LNHDA, SQIVND (reference sequence). Trimming pared 6 bases from V and 1 base from J, leaving 10 bases between. This CDR3 is 13 amino acids long.

CDR3 region: CASSQGETENQPQHF. The DNA for the CDR3 is TGCGCCAGCAGCCAAGGGGAAACGGAAAATCAGCCCCAGCATTTT. V gene TRBV4-1 combines with J gene TRBJ1-5; D gene unclear. Germline V gives CDR1 MGHRA, CDR2 YSYEKL. Trimming stripped 1 base from V and 4 bases from J, with 11 bases between. The CDR3 is made up of 15 amino acids.

This chain connects TRBV2 to TRBJ2-3; TRBD2 matches at 7 bases. Germline V gene sequence: CDR1 SNHLY, CDR2 FYNNEI. The CDR3 runs to 14 residues. With V trimmed by 4 bases and J by 4 bases, 5 bases remained unmatched. DNA for the CDR3: TGTGCCAGCAGTGTTTCCCTAGCGGCAGATACGCAGTATTTT. This gives the protein CASSVSLAADTQYF.

V is TRBV6-2 or TRBV6-3 and J is TRBJ2-7, with D possibly being TRBD1 (5 bases). Trimming stripped 0 bases from V and 5 bases from J, with 11 bases between. This CDR3 contains 14 residues. CDR1 is MNHEY, CDR2 SVGEGT, per germline. CDR3 in DNA: TGTGCCAGCAGTTACTCGGCAGGGCGCCACGAGCAGTACTTC. Its protein product is CASSYSAGRHEQYF.

V is TRBV20-1 and J is TRBJ1-5, with no clear D. V lost 4 bases, J lost 2 bases, and 3 bases lay in between. The CDR3 sequence is 11 residues long. The germline V gene has CDR1 DFQATT and CDR2 SNEGSKA (reference sequence). CDR3 nucleotide sequence: TGCAGTGCTAATGGCAATCAGCCCCAGCATTTT. Amino acid sequence: CSANGNQPQHF.

The rearrangement links TRBV9 to TRBJ1-6; D perhaps matches TRBD1 (5 bases). CDR1 is SGDLS, CDR2 YYNGEE, per germline. CDR3 length: 16 amino acids. Between the trimmed V and J ends, which lost 0 bases and 8 bases, there was a span of 15 bases. The CDR3: CASSVGVWGMDSPLHF. CDR3 sequence (DNA): TGTGCCAGCAGCGTAGGGGTTTGGGGGATGGATTCACCCCTCCACTTT.

The chain has TRBV7-8 and TRBJ2-3; TRBD2 agrees at 11 bases. From germline, CDR1 is SGHVS and CDR2 FQNEAQ. The CDR3 extends over 20 amino acids. V lost 2 bases to trimming and J lost 2 bases; unmatched junction nucleotides: 15. CDR3 coding DNA: TGTGCCAGCAGCTTATTCCAACTAGCGGGAGTCTTACCTTTCACAGATACGCAGTATTTT. Encoded protein: CASSLFQLAGVLPFTDTQYF.

The chain uses TRBV6-5 and TRBJ1-2; 8 bases agree with TRBD1. CDR1 and CDR2 from the germline V gene are MNHEY and SVGAGI. The ends lost 6 bases at V and 7 bases at J; junction bases unmatched: 10. This CDR3 comprises 14 residues. This CDR3 reads CASSQGQVKGGYTF. CDR3 DNA: TGTGCCAGCAGCCAGGGACAGGTTAAGGGTGGCTACACCTTC.

V usage is TRBV6-5 and J usage is TRBJ2-5, with D perhaps TRBD2 (7 bases). The CDR3 extends over 15 amino acids. Deletions cut 6 bases from V and 2 bases from J, with 16 bases between. From germline, CDR1 is MNHEY and CDR2 SVGAGI. CDR3 amino acids: CASRGAQGGQETQYF. CDR3 in DNA: TGTGCCAGCAGGGGGGCACAGGGAGGGCAAGAGACCCAGTACTTC.

The chain is built from TRBV5-1 and TRBJ2-7; D possibly corresponds to TRBD2 (5 bases). The V gene's germline CDR1 is SGHRS and CDR2 YFSETQ. V lost 4 bases, J lost 2 bases, and 10 bases lay in between. The CDR3 consists of 13 residues. The CDR3: CASSNPGTYEQYF. In DNA, the CDR3 is TGCGCCAGCAGCAATCCCGGGACCTACGAGCAGTACTTC.

The chain couples TRBV9 to TRBJ1-1; D might be TRBD1 (5 bases). V gave up 4 bases and J gave up 1 base, with 8 bases separating them. The CDR3 covers 13 residues. CDR1 and CDR2 (germline): SGDLS, YYNGEE. CDR3 nucleotides: TGTGCCAGCAGCCGGGACGGGAACACTGAAGCTTTCTTT. This translates into CASSRDGNTEAFF.

This sequence joins TRBV5-1 and TRBJ2-2; 10 positions match TRBD1. The CDR3 runs 15 residues. Per the germline V gene, CDR1 is SGHRS and CDR2 is YFSETQ. V gave up 4 bases and J gave up 5 bases; unmatched junction bases: 5. CDR3: CASSLRTGGTGELFF. The DNA for the CDR3 is TGCGCCAGCAGCCTCCGGACAGGGGGAACCGGGGAGCTGTTTTTT.

The chain recombines TRBV18 with TRBJ2-1; a weak D match, TRBD1 (6 bases). The V gene lost 1 base and the J gene lost 0 bases, with 7 bases spanning the gap. Germline-derived CDR1 and CDR2 are KGHSH and LQKENI. The CDR3 spans 15 residues. In DNA form, the CDR3 reads TGTGCCAGCTCACCACGGACAGACTCCTACAATGAGCAGTTCTTC. Protein: CASSPRTDSYNEQFF.

The gene calls are TRBV6-5 and TRBJ1-1; D remains unclear. Trimming cost V 7 bases and J 4 bases, with 13 bases left between them. CDR1 MNHEY and CDR2 SVGAGI come from the germline V gene. The CDR3 is 13 residues long. The CDR3 bases are TGTGCCAGCACCACCGTCCGGGGCACTGAAGCTTTCTTT. Amino acids: CASTTVRGTEAFF.

The chain has TRBV3-1 (or the pseudogene TRBV3-2) and TRBJ2-1, with D possibly being TRBD1 or TRBD2 (5 bases each). Trimming left V 2 bases short and J 1 base short, with 9 bases between. CDR3 length: 15 amino acids. CDR1 and CDR2 (germline): LGHDT, YNNKEL (reference sequence). The CDR3 DNA reads TGTGCCAGCAGCCAATGGGACCAATCCTACAATGAGCAGTTCTTC. It translates to CASSQWDQSYNEQFF.